This T cell receptor (beta chain) was obtained from a study of shared T cell receptors in the human thymus. Per the germline V gene, CDR1 is SGHRS and CDR2 is YFSETQ. The CDR3 has 18 amino acids. The J segment lost 3 bases and the V segment lost 3 bases, leaving 7 bases of the junction unmatched. Sequencing was performed with immunoSEQ multiplex PCR; in TCRdb, only in-frame clones are kept and a portion is missing. The table has about 660,000 clones, 88% seen once. This clone was seen more than once but under ten times. The same data also contributed to another study, on human thymus T cells.

The sequenced sample was thymocytes. The receptor was isolated from a boy younger than two with a congenital heart defect. The chain combines TRBV5-1 with TRBJ2-4; 15 positions agree with TRBD2. Here the CDR3 reads CASSSGLAGGGDKNIQYF. The CDR3 bases are TGCGCCAGCAGCTCAGGACTAGCGGGAGGGGGAGACAAAAACATTCAGTACTTC.